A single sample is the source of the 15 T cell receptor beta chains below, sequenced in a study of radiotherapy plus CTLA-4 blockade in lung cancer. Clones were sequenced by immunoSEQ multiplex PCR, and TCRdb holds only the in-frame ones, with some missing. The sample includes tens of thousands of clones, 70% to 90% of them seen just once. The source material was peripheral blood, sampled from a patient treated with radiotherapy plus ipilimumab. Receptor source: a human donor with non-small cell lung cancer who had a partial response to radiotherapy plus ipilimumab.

CDR3 sequence reads: CASSTGQRNTIYF. The CDR3 nucleotides read TGTGCCAGTAGTACGGGACAGCGAAACACCATATATTTT. J is TRBJ1-3 and V is TRBV19; TRBD1 agrees at 7 bases. CDR3 length: 13 amino acids. Germline-derived CDR1 and CDR2 are LNHDA and SQIVND (reference sequence). The trim removed 4 bases at V and 5 bases at J, leaving 2 bases unmatched.

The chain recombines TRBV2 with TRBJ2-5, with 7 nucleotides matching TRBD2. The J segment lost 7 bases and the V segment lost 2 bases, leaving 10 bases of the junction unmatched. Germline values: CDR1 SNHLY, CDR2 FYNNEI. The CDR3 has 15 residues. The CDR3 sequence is CASSETLTSVATQYF. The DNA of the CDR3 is TGTGCCAGCAGTGAAACACTAACTAGCGTGGCGACCCAGTACTTC.

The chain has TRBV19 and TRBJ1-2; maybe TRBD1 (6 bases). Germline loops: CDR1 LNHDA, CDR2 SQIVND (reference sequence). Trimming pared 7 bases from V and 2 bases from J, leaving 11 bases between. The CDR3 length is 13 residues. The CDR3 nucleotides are TGTGCCAGTATGGGAACAGGGAACTATGGCTACACCTTC. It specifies CASMGTGNYGYTF.

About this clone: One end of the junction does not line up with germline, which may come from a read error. The CDR3 DNA is TGCGCCAGCAGTTTGGGGGGCAGCGATAATTCACCCCTCCACTTT. Translated: CASSLGGSDNSPLHF. This rearrangement joins TRBV5-1 to TRBJ1-6, with a weak D call TRBD1 (6 bases). The CDR3 has 15 residues. Germline CDR1 SGHRS, CDR2 YFSETQ.

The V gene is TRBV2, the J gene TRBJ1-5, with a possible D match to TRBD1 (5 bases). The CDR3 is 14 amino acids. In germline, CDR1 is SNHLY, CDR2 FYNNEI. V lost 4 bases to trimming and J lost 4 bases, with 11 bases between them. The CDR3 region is CASSALGGNQPQHF. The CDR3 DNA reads TGTGCCAGCAGTGCATTGGGGGGGAATCAGCCCCAGCATTTT.

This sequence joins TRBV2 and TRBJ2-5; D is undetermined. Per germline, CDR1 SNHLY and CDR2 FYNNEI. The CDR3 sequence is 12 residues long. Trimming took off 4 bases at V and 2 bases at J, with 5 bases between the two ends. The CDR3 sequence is CASSVNQETQYF. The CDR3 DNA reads TGTGCCAGCAGTGTCAATCAAGAGACCCAGTACTTC.

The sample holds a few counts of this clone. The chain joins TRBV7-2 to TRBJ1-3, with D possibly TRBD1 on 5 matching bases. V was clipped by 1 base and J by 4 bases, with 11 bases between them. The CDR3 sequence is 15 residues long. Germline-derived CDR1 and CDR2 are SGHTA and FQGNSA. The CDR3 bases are TGTGCCAGCAGCTTAGGACGGGGGTTCGGAAACACCATATATTTT. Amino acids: CASSLGRGFGNTIYF.

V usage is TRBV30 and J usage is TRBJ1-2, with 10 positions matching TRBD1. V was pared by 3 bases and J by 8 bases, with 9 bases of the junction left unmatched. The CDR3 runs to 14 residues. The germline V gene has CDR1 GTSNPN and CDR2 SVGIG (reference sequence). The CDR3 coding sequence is TGTGCCTGGAGGGCCGGGACAGGGGCGGCCGGCTACACCTTC. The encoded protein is CAWRAGTGAAGYTF.

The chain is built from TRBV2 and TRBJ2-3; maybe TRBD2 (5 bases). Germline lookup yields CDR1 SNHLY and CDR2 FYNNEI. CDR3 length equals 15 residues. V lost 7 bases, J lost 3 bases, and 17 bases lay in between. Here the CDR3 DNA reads TGTGCCAGCAACACCCAGCGGACGGGGACAGATACGCAGTATTTT. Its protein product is CASNTQRTGTDTQYF.

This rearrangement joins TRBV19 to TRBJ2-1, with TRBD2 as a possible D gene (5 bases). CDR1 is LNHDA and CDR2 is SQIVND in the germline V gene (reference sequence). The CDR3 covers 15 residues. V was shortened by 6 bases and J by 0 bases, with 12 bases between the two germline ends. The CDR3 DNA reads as TGTGCCAGTAGAGCGGCAGCGAGCTCCTACAATGAGCAGTTCTTC. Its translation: CASRAAASSYNEQFF.

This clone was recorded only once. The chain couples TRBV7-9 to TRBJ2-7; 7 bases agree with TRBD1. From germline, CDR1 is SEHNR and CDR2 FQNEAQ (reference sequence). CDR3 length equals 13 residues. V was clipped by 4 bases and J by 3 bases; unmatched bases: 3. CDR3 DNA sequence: TGTGCCAGCAGCTCGGGACAGTACTACGAGCAGTACGTC. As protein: CASSSGQYYEQYV.

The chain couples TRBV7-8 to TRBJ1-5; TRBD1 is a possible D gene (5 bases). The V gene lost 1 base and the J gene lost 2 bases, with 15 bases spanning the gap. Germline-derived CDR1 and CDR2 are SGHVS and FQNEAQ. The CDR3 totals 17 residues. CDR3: CASSLGRRAGGNQPQHF. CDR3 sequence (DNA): TGTGCCAGCAGCTTAGGACGAAGAGCGGGGGGCAATCAGCCCCAGCATTTT. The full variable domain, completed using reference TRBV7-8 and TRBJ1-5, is GAGVSQSPRYKVAKRGQDVALRCDPISGHVSLFWYQQALGQGPEFLTYFQNEAQLDKSGLPSDRFFAERPEGSVSTLKIQRTQQEDSAVYLCASSLGRRAGGNQPQHFGDGTRLSIL.

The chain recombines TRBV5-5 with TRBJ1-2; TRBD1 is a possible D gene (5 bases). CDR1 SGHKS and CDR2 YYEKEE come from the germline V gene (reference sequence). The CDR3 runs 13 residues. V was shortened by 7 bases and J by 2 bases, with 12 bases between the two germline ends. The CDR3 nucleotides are TGTGCCAGCGGTCCAGGGTCCAACTATGGCTACACCTTC. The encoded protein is CASGPGSNYGYTF.

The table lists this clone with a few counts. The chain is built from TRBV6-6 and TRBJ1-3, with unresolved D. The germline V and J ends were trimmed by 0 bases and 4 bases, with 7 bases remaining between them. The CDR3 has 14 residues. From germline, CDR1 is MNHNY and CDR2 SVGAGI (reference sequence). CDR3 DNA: TGTGCCAGCAGTTACTCGCACTCCGGAAACACCATATATTTT. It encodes CASSYSHSGNTIYF.

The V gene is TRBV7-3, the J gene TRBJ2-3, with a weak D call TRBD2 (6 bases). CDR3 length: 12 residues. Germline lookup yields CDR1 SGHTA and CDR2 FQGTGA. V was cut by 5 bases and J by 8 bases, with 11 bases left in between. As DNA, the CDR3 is TGTGCCAGCAGCAAGGGGCGGGGTACGCAGTATTTT. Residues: CASSKGRGTQYF. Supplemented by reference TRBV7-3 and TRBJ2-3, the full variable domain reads GAGVSQTPSNKVTEKGKYVELRCDPISGHTALYWYRQSLGQGPEFLIYFQGTGAADDSGLPNDRFFAVRPEGSVSTLKIQRTERGDSAVYLCASSKGRGTQYFGPGTRLTVL.